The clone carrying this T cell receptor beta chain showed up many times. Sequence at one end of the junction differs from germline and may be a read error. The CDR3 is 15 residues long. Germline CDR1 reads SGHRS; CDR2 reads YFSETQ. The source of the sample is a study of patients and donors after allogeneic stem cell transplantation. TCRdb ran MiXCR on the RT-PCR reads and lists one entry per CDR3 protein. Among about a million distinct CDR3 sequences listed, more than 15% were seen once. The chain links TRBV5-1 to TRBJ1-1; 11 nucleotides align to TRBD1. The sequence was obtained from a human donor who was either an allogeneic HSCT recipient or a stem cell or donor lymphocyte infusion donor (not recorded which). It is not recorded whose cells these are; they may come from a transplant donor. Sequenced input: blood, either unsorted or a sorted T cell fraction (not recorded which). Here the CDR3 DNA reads TGTGCCAGCAGTTTAGCGGGGACAGGGGGCACTGAAGCTTTCTTT. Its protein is CASSLAGTGGTEAFF. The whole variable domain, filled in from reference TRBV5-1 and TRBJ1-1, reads KAGVTQTPRYLIKTRGQQVTLSCSPISGHRSVSWYQQTPGQGLQFLFEYFSETQRNKGNFPGRFSGRQFSNSRSEMNVSTLELGDSALYLCASSLAGTGGTEAFFGQGTRLTVV.